This T cell receptor (beta chain) was retrieved from a study of beta chain features in type 1 diabetes. Trimming pared 2 bases from V and 12 bases from J, leaving 13 bases between. The CDR3 spans 12 residues. Germline assignment: CDR1 MGHDK and CDR2 SYGVNS. With regard to this clone: Antigen unknown.

Findings of the study overall: The study found that naive, central memory and Treg TCRB repertoires appeared more similar in patients than in healthy donors. Patients with type 1 diabetes carried fewer insertions and had more deletions at their VDJ junctions. Shorter templates might be favored by PCR, equally in patients and controls.

The entirety of the isolated RNA underwent reverse transcription, so expressed TCRB transcripts were sequenced. Profiling relied on immunoSEQ multiplex PCR, and the TCRdb table lists in-frame clones only, not all of them. The repertoire holds under 300,000 clones, with about 25% as singletons. J is TRBJ1-1 and V is TRBV25-1; D call uncertain. The sequenced sample was central memory CD4+ T cells from blood. The receptor comes from a man aged 25 to 40 in good health. CDR3 DNA: TGTGCCAGCAGTGAAGGCGACGAACAAACTTTCTTT. It translates to CASSEGDEQTFF.